A selection of T cell receptor beta chains follows, all from one sample in a study of blood T cells in healthy people across ages. TCRdb reprocessed the 5' RACE reads via MiXCR and lists one record per CDR3 protein. The table lists under 2 million distinct CDR3 sequences, roughly a third of them singletons. The specimen sequenced was blood. These receptors all come from a woman in her 30s in good health. Each CDR3 is given with its conserved first and last residue. The D gene is left open where the match is weak. Size tells how often a clone was seen (once, few, many) or the class of an expanded clone, and some rows leave it out.

abundance	v_gene	j_gene	d_gene	CDR3nt	CDR3aa
-	TRBV5-1	TRBJ1-4	TRBD1	TGCGCCAGCAGCGGGGGGACAGGGGCTGAAAAACTGTTTTTT	CASSGGTGAEKLFF
few	TRBV7-9	TRBJ2-3	-	TGTGCCAGCATGCTGGGTAGAAACACAGATACGCAGTATTTT	CASMLGRNTDTQYF
-	TRBV9	TRBJ1-4	TRBD1	TGTGCCAGCAGCGCGGGACAGATTAATGAAAAACTGTTTTTT	CASSAGQINEKLFF
-	TRBV28	TRBJ2-1	TRBD2	TGTGCCAGCAGTTTAGGGGTGGTAGCGGGAGAAAATGAGCAGTTCTTC	CASSLGVVAGENEQFF
few	TRBV6-6	TRBJ2-3	-	TGTGCCAGCAGTTACGGGTCCGGGGATACAGATACGCAGTATTTT	CASSYGSGDTDTQYF
-	TRBV20-1	TRBJ1-5	-	TGCAGTGCTAGAGTTAAAGGAATTAGCAATCAGCCCCAGCATTTT	CSARVKGISNQPQHF
few	TRBV20-1	TRBJ1-1	-	TGCAGTGCACCCCTCCCACCTAATTCAGCTTTCTTT	CSAPLPPNSAFF
few	TRBV10-3	TRBJ2-3	TRBD1	TGTGCCATCAGCAAAACAGGGGTCGATAGCACAGATACGCAGTATTTT	CAISKTGVDSTDTQYF
-	TRBV12-3/TRBV12-4	TRBJ1-2	TRBD1	TGTGCCAGCAGGGCACAGGGGCGCTACACCTTC	CASRAQGRYTF
once	TRBV6-5	TRBJ2-6	-	TGTACCAGCAGCTACACCTCTGGGGCCAACGTCCTGACTTTC	CTSSYTSGANVLTF
-	TRBV2	TRBJ2-7	TRBD2	TGTGCCAGCAGTGAAGCTAGCGGGGGGCCCTCCTACGAGCAGTACTTC	CASSEASGGPSYEQYF
few	TRBV5-1	TRBJ2-1	TRBD1	TGCGCCAGCAGCACGGGGACAGGGGCAAACTACAATGAGCAGTTCTTC	CASSTGTGANYNEQFF
many	TRBV28	TRBJ1-5	-	TGTGCCAGCAGACAGGGCCCTTTTTCCCAGCATTTT	CASRQGPFSQHF
-	TRBV20-1	TRBJ2-1	TRBD2	TGCAGTGCTAGAGGGGGCGGGGGGGCAAATGAGCAGTTCTTC	CSARGGGGANEQFF
-	TRBV30	TRBJ2-3	-	TGTGCCTGGACTCTACAGGGGGCGGCTAGCGGGACTCGAGGAGATACGCAGTATTTT	CAWTLQGAASGTRGDTQYF
-	TRBV5-1	TRBJ2-7	-	TGCGCCAGCAGCCTCGGAAGGGACACTCGGCTCGAGCAGTACTTC	CASSLGRDTRLEQYF
-	TRBV27	TRBJ2-4	-	TGTGCCAGCAGTTTAAGGGCCGGGGATAAGCAGTACTTC	CASSLRAGDKQYF
few	TRBV6-5	TRBJ2-2	-	TGTGCCAGCAGTTACTCTCGGGTCGGGGAGCTGTTTTTT	CASSYSRVGELFF
-	TRBV20-1	TRBJ1-6	TRBD1	TGCAGTGCCCCGACAGGGAATTATAATTCACCCCTCCACTTT	CSAPTGNYNSPLHF
-	TRBV2	TRBJ1-1	TRBD1	TGTGCCAGCAGTGTCGACAGGGTTAACACTGAAGCTTTCTTT	CASSVDRVNTEAFF
-	TRBV28	TRBJ1-6	-	TGTGCCAGCACCGCGAATTCACCCCTCCACTTT	CASTANSPLHF
-	TRBV5-1	TRBJ1-4	-	TGCGCCAGCAGCTTGGAGGGAAACGAAAATGAAAAACTGTTTTTT	CASSLEGNENEKLFF
-	TRBV10-3	TRBJ2-7	-	TGTGCCATCAGTGAGTCTGTGTTAACGGCTGAGCAGTACTTC	CAISESVLTAEQYF
-	TRBV29-1	TRBJ2-1	TRBD1	TGCAGCGTGTCACAGGGGTACAATGAGCAGTTCTTC	CSVSQGYNEQFF
few	TRBV28	TRBJ1-4	-	TGTGCCAGCAGTACCGACGGTGCAACTAATGAAAAACTGTTTTTT	CASSTDGATNEKLFF
few	TRBV7-9	TRBJ2-1	-	TGTGCCAGCAGCTCAAGACAGGATAGCAATGAGCAGTTCTTC	CASSSRQDSNEQFF
-	TRBV20-1	TRBJ1-1	TRBD1	TGCAGTGCTAGACCCCCGACCGGACAGGGAAAGAACACTGAAGCTTTCTTT	CSARPPTGQGKNTEAFF
-	TRBV12-3/TRBV12-4	TRBJ2-1	-	TGTGCCAGCAGCGTACTGGCGGACCGATACAATGAGCAGTTCTTC	CASSVLADRYNEQFF
once	TRBV20-1	TRBJ2-7	TRBD2	TGCAGTGCTAGAGGTCGGGGCGGGGGTACCTACGAGCAGTACTTC	CSARGRGGGTYEQYF
-	TRBV7-9	TRBJ2-7	TRBD1	TGTGCCAGCAGCTTAATCTCGGGACAGGGCAACAACGAGCAGTACTTC	CASSLISGQGNNEQYF